The source of this T cell receptor (beta chain) is a study of T cell responses to AZD1222 COVID-19 vaccine (dated by TCRdb to the early 2020s). Some background on the complete study: Because spike-specific TCR depth and breadth did not differ between the two schedules, AZD1222 recipients who got a second dose at roughly 4 weeks were pooled with those who got a second dose at roughly 12 weeks. TCR sequencing was performed for about 240 trial participants, of whom 200 to 220 were given two doses of AZD1222 and some 26 were given two doses of MenACWY control vaccine. Trial participants were enrolled by age into subgroups of 18-55, 56-69 and 70-plus years, and about 150, 27 and 61 TCR-sequenced participants, respectively, were included in these subgroups.

Looking up the germline V gene yields CDR1 SGHDT and CDR2 YYEEEE. V and J lose 1 base and 0 bases, and a span of 10 bases separates them. CDR3 length: 15 amino acids, cysteine to phenylalanine. Of all the DNA, just the CDR3 is kept, 45 bases in frame from base 1. The paper as a whole reports these results and caveats: CD4 TCRs associated with the vaccine covered the entire spike protein, and the dominant responses were in regions 160-218 and 743-854. A significant rise in spike-specific TCR breadth and depth was observed after two AZD1222 doses relative to day 0 and relative to MenACWY recipients. Participants were mostly white British, with more females than males. The authors suggested clonal diversity may have been underestimated. Only six AZD1222 recipients were SARS-CoV-2 seropositive at baseline, limiting conclusions about previously exposed vaccinees. The 56-69-year group was small, and its depth increase did not reach significance, likely because of low power. Reportedly, close to half of the unique spike-specific TCRs recognized epitopes lying outside the regions that are mutated in the B.1.351 and B.1.1.7 variants. Because no samples from the day 14 peak response were available, repertoires could be characterized only after the peak T cell response.

The CDR3 regions of human TCRbeta chains were subjected to immunosequencing. On the study's bioinformatics: Repertoire TCRs were matched against a reference library of SARS-CoV-2-specific TCRs generated with the MIRA antigen-specificity platform. Breadth meant the fraction of unique TCRs that were SARS-CoV-2-associated, whereas depth meant the fraction of total T cells that were SARS-CoV-2-associated. Each spike-specific TCR was assigned to its reactive spike region and to a CD4 or CD8 class using the MIRA data. Log10-transformed breadth and depth values were compared by one-way ANOVA with Sidak's multiple comparisons tests. TCRdb holds this immuneACCESS table with in-frame rearrangements only. Some clones are missing; in checked studies, unresolved V genes explain under half, and the rest has no known cause. That table supplies the V and J calls and clone size; D and trimming were determined from the DNA. This sample holds approximately 140,000 clones; roughly 90% were observed only once. The top ten clones comprise 5% to 6.5% of the sample.

Reading the label with the study, this specimen's time point is: baseline before first vaccination. Vaccinee samples were obtained from the UK trials COV001 and COV002, which included a single-blind randomized controlled phase 2/3 trial of AZD1222 (ChAdOx1 nCoV-19) in healthy adults. For TCRbeta chain sequencing, PBMC samples were collected from trial participants at day 0 and at day 28 after the second dose. On this clone: What this receptor recognizes is not known. No base-level quality is on record; no much larger clone is a single base apart.

The TCR was taken from an adult in good health. The rearranged segments are TRBV5-6 and TRBJ2-5, with the D gene uncertain. Source: peripheral blood, taken on day 0 of AZD1222 vaccination. The DNA sequence reads TGTGCCAGCAGCTTGACGTTGATGAACCAAGAGACCCAGTACTTC. The translation is CASSLTLMNQETQYF.